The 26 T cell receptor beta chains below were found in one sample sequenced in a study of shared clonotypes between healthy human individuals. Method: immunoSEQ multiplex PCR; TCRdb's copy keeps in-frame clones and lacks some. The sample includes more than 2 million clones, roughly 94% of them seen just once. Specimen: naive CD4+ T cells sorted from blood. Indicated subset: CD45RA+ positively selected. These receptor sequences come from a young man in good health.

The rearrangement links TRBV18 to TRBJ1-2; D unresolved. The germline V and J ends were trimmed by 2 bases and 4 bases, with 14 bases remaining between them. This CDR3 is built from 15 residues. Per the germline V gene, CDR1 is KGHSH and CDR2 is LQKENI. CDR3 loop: CASSPRVEYIYGYTF. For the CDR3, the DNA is TGTGCCAGCTCACCAAGGGTCGAATACATCTATGGCTACACCTTC.

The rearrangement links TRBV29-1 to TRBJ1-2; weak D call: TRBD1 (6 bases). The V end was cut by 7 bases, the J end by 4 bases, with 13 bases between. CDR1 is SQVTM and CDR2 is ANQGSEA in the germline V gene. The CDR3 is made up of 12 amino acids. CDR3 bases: TGCAGCGGAAAGGGGGAGGCCTATGGCTACACCTTC. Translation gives CSGKGEAYGYTF.

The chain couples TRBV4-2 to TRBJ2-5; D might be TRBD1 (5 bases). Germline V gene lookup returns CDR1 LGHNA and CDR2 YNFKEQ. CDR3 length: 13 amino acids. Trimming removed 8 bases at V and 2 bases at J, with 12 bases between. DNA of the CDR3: TGTGCCAGCTTCCAGGGTCGACAAGAGACCCAGTACTTC. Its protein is CASFQGRQETQYF.

CDR3: CASSLQGQEQFF. The CDR3 coding sequence is TGTGCCAGCAGCTTACAGGGACAGGAGCAGTTCTTC. The rearrangement uses TRBV5-4 and TRBJ2-1, with 7 bases matching TRBD1. The CDR3 length is 12 residues. V lost 2 bases and J lost 10; bases outside the gene matches: 3. CDR1 is SGHNT and CDR2 is YYREEE in the germline V gene (reference sequence).

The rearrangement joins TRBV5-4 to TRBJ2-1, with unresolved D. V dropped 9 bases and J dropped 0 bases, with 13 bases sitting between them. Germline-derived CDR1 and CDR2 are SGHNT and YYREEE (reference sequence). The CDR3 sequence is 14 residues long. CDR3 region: CATAAAVSYNEQFF. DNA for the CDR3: TGTGCCACCGCGGCCGCGGTCTCCTACAATGAGCAGTTCTTC.

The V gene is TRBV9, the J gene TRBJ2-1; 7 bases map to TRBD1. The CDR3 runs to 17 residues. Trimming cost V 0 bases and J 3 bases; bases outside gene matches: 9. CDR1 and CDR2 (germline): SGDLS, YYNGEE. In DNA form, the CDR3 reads TGTGCCAGCAGCGTAGGGGGTAGGGACAGCAACTACAATGAGCAGTTCTTC. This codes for CASSVGGRDSNYNEQFF.

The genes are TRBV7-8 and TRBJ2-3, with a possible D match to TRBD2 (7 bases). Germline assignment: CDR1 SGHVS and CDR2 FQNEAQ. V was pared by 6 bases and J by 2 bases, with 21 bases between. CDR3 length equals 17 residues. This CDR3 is CASRPAGARPLTDTQYF. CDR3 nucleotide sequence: TGTGCCAGCAGGCCTGCGGGGGCCCGTCCCCTCACAGATACGCAGTATTTT.

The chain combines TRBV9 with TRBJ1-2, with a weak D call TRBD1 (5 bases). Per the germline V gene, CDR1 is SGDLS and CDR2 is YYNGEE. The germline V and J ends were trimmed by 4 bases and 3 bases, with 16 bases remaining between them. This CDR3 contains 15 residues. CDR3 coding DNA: TGTGCCAGCAGCCCCCGAGCAGGGCAGGACTATGGCTACACCTTC. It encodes CASSPRAGQDYGYTF.

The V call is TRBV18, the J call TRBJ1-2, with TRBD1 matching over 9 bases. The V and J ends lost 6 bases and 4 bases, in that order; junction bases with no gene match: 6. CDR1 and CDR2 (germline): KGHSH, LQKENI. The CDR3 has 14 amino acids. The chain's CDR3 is CASSPGTGFYGYTF. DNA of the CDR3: TGTGCCAGCTCGCCCGGGACAGGGTTCTATGGCTACACCTTC.

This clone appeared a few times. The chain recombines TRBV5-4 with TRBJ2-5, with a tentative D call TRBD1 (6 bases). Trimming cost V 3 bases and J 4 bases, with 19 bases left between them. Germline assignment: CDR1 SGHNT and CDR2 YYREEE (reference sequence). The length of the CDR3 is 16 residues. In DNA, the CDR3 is TGTGCCAGCAGCTCCCCCTTAGACAGGACGGCAGAGACCCAGTACTTC. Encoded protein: CASSSPLDRTAETQYF.

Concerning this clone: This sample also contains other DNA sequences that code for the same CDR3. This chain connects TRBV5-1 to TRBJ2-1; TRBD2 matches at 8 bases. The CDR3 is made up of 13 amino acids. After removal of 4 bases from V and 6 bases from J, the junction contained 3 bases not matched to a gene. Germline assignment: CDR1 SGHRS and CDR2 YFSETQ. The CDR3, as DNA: TGCGCCAGCAGCCTTGGACTAGCCAATGAGCAGTTCTTC. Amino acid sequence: CASSLGLANEQFF.

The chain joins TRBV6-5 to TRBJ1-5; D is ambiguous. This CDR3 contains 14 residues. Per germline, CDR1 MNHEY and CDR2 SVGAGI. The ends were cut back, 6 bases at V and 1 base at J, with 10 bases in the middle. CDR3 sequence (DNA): TGTGCCAGCAGCAAGGATGGGAGCAATCAGCCCCAGCATTTT. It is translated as CASSKDGSNQPQHF.

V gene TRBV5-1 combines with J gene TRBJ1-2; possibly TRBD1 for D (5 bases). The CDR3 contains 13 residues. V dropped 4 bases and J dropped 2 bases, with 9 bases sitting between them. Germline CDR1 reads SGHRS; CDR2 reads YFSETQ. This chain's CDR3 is CASSIGHNYGYTF. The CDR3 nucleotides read TGCGCCAGCAGCATAGGACACAACTATGGCTACACCTTC.

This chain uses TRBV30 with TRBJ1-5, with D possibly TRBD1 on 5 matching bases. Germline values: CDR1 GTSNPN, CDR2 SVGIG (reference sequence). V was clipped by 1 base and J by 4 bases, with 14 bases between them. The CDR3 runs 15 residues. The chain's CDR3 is CAWSAPGTVNQPQHF. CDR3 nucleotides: TGTGCCTGGAGTGCCCCAGGGACGGTTAATCAGCCCCAGCATTTT.

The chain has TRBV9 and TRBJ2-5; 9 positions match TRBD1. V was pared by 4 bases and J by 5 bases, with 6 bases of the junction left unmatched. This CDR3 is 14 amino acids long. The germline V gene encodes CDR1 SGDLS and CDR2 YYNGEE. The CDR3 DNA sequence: TGTGCCAGCAGCCCCGACAGGGGGGTCGAGACCCAGTACTTC. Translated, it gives CASSPDRGVETQYF.

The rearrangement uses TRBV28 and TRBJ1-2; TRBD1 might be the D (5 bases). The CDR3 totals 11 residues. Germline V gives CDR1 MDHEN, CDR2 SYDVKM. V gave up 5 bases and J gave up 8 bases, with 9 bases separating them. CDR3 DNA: TGTGCCAGCAGTGGGGACTGGGGCTACACCTTC. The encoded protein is CASSGDWGYTF.

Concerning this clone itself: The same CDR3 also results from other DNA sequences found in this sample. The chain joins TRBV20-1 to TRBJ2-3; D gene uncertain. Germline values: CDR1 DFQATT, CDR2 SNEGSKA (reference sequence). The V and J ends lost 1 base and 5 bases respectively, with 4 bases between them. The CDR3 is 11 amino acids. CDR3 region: CSARARDTQYF. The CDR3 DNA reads TGCAGTGCTAGAGCCAGAGATACGCAGTATTTT.

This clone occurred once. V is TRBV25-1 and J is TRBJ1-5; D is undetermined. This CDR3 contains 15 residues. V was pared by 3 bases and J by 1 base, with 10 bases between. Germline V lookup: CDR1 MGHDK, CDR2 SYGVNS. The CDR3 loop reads CASSDPRISNQPQHF. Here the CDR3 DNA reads TGTGCCAGCAGTGACCCCAGGATAAGCAATCAGCCCCAGCATTTT.

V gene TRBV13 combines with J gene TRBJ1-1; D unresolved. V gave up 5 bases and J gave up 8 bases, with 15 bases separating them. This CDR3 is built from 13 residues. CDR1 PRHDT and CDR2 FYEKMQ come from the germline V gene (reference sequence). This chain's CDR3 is CASSPRAGGEAFF. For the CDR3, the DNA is TGTGCCAGCAGCCCCCGAGCGGGTGGAGAAGCTTTCTTT.

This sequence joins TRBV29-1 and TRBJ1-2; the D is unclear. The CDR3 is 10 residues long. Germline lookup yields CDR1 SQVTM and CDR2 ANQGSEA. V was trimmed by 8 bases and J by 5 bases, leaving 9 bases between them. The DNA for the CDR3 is TGCAGCCCCTTCGGGTATGGCTACACCTTC. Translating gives CSPFGYGYTF.

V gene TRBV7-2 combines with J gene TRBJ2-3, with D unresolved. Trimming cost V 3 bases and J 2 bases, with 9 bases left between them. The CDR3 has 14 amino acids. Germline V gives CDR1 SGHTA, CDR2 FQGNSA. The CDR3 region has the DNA TGTGCCAGCAGCTTCTGGCGGAACACAGATACGCAGTATTTT. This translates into CASSFWRNTDTQYF.

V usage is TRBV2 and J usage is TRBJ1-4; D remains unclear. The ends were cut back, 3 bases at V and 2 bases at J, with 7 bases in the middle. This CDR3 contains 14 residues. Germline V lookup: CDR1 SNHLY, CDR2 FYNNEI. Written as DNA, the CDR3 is TGTGCCAGCAGTGAGACTATCACTAATGAAAAACTGTTTTTT. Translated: CASSETITNEKLFF.

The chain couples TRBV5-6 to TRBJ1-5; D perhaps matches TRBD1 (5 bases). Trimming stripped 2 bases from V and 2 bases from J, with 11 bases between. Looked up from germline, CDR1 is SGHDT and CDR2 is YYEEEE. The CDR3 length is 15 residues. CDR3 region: CASSFAGGGNQPQHF. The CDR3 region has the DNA TGTGCCAGCAGCTTTGCGGGGGGTGGCAATCAGCCCCAGCATTTT.

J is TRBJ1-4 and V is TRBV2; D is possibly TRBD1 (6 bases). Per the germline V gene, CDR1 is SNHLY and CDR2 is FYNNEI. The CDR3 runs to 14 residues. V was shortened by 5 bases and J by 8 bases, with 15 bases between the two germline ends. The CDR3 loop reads CASSPQGIGEKLFF. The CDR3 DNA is TGTGCCAGCAGTCCGCAGGGGATAGGGGAAAAACTGTTTTTT.

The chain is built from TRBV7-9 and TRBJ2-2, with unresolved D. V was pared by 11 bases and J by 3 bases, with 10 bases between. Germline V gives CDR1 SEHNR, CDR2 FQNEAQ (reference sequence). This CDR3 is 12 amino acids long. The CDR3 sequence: CAAGTYTGELFF. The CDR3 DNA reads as TGTGCCGCAGGAACGTACACCGGGGAGCTGTTTTTT.

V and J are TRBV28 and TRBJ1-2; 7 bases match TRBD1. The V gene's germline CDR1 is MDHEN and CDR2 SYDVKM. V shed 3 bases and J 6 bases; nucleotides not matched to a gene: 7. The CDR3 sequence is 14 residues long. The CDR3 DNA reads TGTGCCAGCAGTTTCCCGGGACAGCCTCATGGCTACACCTTC. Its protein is CASSFPGQPHGYTF.